What follows are 18 T cell receptor beta chains derived from one specimen sequenced in a study of T cells and copy number aberrations in small-cell lung cancer (dated by TCRdb to the early 2020s). The library relied on the immunoSEQ multiplex PCR assay. TCRdb carries this immuneACCESS record with in-frame sequences only. Its versions omit some clonotypes, under half of them owing to an unresolved V gene in the studies checked, with the rest unexplained. This sample is represented by about 7,500 clones; roughly four fifths of them were singletons. The leading ten clones occupy 4.6% of the sample. The sequenced sample was normal tissue next to the tumor. The receptors were gathered from a woman in her forties or fifties with small cell lung cancer.

This clone showed up just once. A junction end diverges from the germline sequence, so it may reflect a read error. The gene calls are TRBV11-1 and TRBJ2-7; D uncertain. Per the germline V gene, CDR1 is SGHAT and CDR2 is FQDESV (reference sequence). CDR3 length: 12 amino acids. CDR3 coding DNA: TGTGCCAACAGCTTAATTGGGGACGAGCAGTACTTC. Residues: CANSLIGDEQYF.

The chain couples TRBV6-1 to TRBJ2-7; D unclear. Between the trimmed V and J ends, which lost 3 bases and 3 bases, there was a span of 12 bases. Germline CDR1 reads MNHNS; CDR2 reads SASEGT. The CDR3 sequence is 14 residues long. The DNA of the CDR3 is TGTGCCAGCAGTGATTTTTTTGGGTTCTACGAGCAGTACTTC. Protein product: CASSDFFGFYEQYF.

With respect to this clone: A junction boundary mismatches the germline segment, possibly from a read error. The chain employs TRBV19 and TRBJ1-1, with D uncertain. The V gene's germline CDR1 is LNHDA and CDR2 SQIVND (reference sequence). The CDR3 is 9 residues long. Written as DNA, the CDR3 is TGCCCAGTCAACACTGAAGCTTTCTTT. Its translation is CPVNTEAFF.

The table lists this clone with a few counts. This chain connects TRBV7-2 to TRBJ2-7; 10 nucleotides match TRBD1. The V and J ends lost 6 bases and 2 bases, in that order; junction bases with no gene match: 7. Germline CDR1 and CDR2: SGHTA and FQGNSA. CDR3 length: 15 residues. The CDR3: CASSYTGTGAYEQYF. The CDR3 region has the DNA TGTGCCAGCAGTTATACCGGGACAGGGGCCTACGAGCAGTACTTC.

The chain combines TRBV14 with TRBJ1-1; no firm D call. The length of the CDR3 is 14 residues. Germline V gene data show CDR1 as SGHDN and CDR2 as FVKESK. V was shortened by 4 bases and J by 1 base, with 10 bases between the two germline ends. The DNA of the CDR3 is TGTGCCAGCAGCCGATGGGGTCGGAACACTGAAGCTTTCTTT. It is translated as CASSRWGRNTEAFF.

This chain uses TRBV11-2 with TRBJ2-1; D uncertain. Trimming took 0 bases from V and 11 from J, leaving 5 bases between them. The CDR3 has 11 amino acids. CDR1 is SGHAT and CDR2 is FQNNGV in the germline V gene. The DNA of the CDR3 is TGTGCCAGCAGCTTAGAACTTAAGCAGTTCTTC. Its translation: CASSLELKQFF.

The gene calls are TRBV27 and TRBJ2-3; TRBD2 matches 9 bases. The J segment lost 1 base and the V segment lost 3 bases, leaving 8 bases of the junction unmatched. The CDR3 sequence is 17 residues long. CDR1 and CDR2 (germline): MNHEY, SMNVEV (reference sequence). The CDR3 spells CASSFDRREGRTDTQYF. For the CDR3, the DNA is TGTGCCAGCAGTTTCGATAGGCGGGAGGGCCGCACAGATACGCAGTATTTT.

The DNA for the CDR3 is TGCAGCGTCAAAATCGGGGAGCTGTTTTTT. Its translation: CSVKIGELFF. The chain employs TRBV29-1 and TRBJ2-2; D call uncertain. Germline CDR1 is SQVTM and CDR2 is ANQGSEA. CDR3 size: 10 residues. Trimming took 6 bases from V and 7 from J, leaving 6 bases between them.

CDR3 loop: CASSEAGNTGELFF. The CDR3 bases are TGCGCCAGCAGCGAAGCGGGTAACACCGGGGAGCTGTTTTTT. The gene calls are TRBV5-1 and TRBJ2-2; a possible D gene is TRBD2 (6 bases). Germline V gene data show CDR1 as SGHRS and CDR2 as YFSETQ. The CDR3 spans 14 residues. V gave up 4 bases and J gave up 2 bases, with 9 bases separating them.

The genes are TRBV6-1 and TRBJ2-3; the D call may be TRBD1 or TRBD2 (6 bases each). Germline values: CDR1 MNHNS, CDR2 SASEGT. CDR3 length: 15 residues. Trimming pared 2 bases from V and 8 bases from J, leaving 17 bases between. The CDR3 nucleotides are TGTGCCAGCAGTGAAAGCCGGAGGGGGACCGGTACGCAGTATTTT. Residues: CASSESRRGTGTQYF.

The chain carries TRBV28 and TRBJ2-5; D possibly corresponds to TRBD2 (5 bases). Between the trimmed V and J ends, which lost 8 bases and 4 bases, there was a span of 14 bases. Germline V gene data show CDR1 as MDHEN and CDR2 as SYDVKM. This CDR3 contains 13 residues. In DNA, the CDR3 is TGTGCCAGCGCGCCTCAAGGGAGAGAGACCCAGTACTTC. This sequence encodes CASAPQGRETQYF.

The chain links TRBV15 to TRBJ1-2; D is ambiguous. CDR3 length: 15 residues. Germline V gene lookup returns CDR1 LNHNV and CDR2 YYDKDF (reference sequence). Trimming took off 5 bases at V and 5 bases at J, with 18 bases between the two ends. CDR3 bases: TGTGCCACCAGCTCTACCCGGGTCGCCCAGTATGGCTACACCTTC. The encoded protein is CATSSTRVAQYGYTF.

The CDR3 nucleotides read TGTGCCAGCAGCGGGAGCGGGAGGGCCCTCGAGACCCAGTACTTC. Translated: CASSGSGRALETQYF. J is TRBJ2-5 and V is TRBV6-1; 10 bases fit TRBD2. The CDR3 totals 15 residues. V lost 6 bases to trimming and J lost 5 bases; unmatched junction nucleotides: 9. Germline-derived CDR1 and CDR2 are MNHNS and SASEGT.

This sequence joins TRBV6-6 and TRBJ2-7; a weak D match, TRBD1 (6 bases). V lost 5 bases and J 5 bases, leaving 19 bases between the germline ends. Germline CDR1 MNHNY, CDR2 SVGAGI (reference sequence). This CDR3 is built from 15 residues. The CDR3 DNA reads as TGTGCCAGCAGTAACGACAGGATAACCCTCCACGAGCAGTACTTC. It translates to CASSNDRITLHEQYF.

The gene calls are TRBV11-3 and TRBJ2-2; D may match TRBD1 or TRBD2 (5 bases each). Between the trimmed V and J ends, which lost 3 bases and 6 bases, there was a span of 11 bases. The germline V gene encodes CDR1 SGHNT and CDR2 YENEEA. The CDR3 has 14 residues. In nucleotides, the CDR3 is TGTGCCAGCAGCTTCATTAGGGGACCCGGGGAGCTGTTTTTT. It is translated as CASSFIRGPGELFF.

The chain recombines TRBV7-9 with TRBJ2-6; no clear D. The length of the CDR3 is 14 residues. Per germline, CDR1 SEHNR and CDR2 FQNEAQ (reference sequence). Between the trimmed V and J ends, which lost 3 bases and 8 bases, there was a span of 11 bases. The CDR3 protein is CASSFRGPTNVLTF. In DNA form, the CDR3 reads TGTGCCAGCAGCTTTAGAGGCCCGACCAACGTCCTGACTTTC.

The genes are TRBV4-3 and TRBJ1-1; D gene uncertain. The CDR3 contains 16 residues. Trimming took off 0 bases at V and 4 bases at J, with 15 bases between the two ends. Germline V lookup: CDR1 LGHNA, CDR2 YSLEER. The CDR3 loop is CASSQDLFQDSTEAFF. The CDR3 nucleotides are TGCGCCAGCAGCCAAGATCTATTCCAGGATAGCACTGAAGCTTTCTTT.

The CDR3 here is CAWTPGTGDYEQYF. For the CDR3, the DNA is TGTGCCTGGACGCCCGGGACAGGAGACTACGAGCAGTACTTC. This rearrangement joins TRBV30 to TRBJ2-7; TRBD1 matches at 8 bases. Germline V gene sequence: CDR1 GTSNPN, CDR2 SVGIG (reference sequence). Germline trimming cut 4 bases from V and 3 bases from J; bases unmatched to any gene: 8. The CDR3 consists of 14 residues. The whole variable domain, filled in from reference TRBV30 and TRBJ2-7, reads SQTIHQWPATLVQPVGSPLSLECTVEGTSNPNLYWYRQAAGRGLQLLFYSVGIGQISSEVPQNLSASRPQDRQFILSSKKLLLSDSGFYLCAWTPGTGDYEQYFGPGTRLTVT.